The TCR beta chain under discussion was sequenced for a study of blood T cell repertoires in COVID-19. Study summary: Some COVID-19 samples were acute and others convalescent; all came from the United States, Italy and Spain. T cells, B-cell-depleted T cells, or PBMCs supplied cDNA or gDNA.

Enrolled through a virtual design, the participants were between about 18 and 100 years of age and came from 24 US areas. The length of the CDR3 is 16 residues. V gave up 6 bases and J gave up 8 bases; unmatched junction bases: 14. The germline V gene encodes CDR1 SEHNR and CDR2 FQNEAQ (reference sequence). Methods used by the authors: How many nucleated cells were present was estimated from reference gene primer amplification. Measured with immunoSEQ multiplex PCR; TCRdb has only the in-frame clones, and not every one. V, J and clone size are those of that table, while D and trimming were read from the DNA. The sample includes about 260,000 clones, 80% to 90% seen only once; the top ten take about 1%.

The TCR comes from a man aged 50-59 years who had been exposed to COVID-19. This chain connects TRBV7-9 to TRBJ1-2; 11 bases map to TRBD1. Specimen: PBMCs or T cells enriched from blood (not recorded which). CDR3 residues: CASSYIAGQGVSGYTF. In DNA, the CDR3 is TGTGCCAGCAGTTACATAGCGGGACAGGGGGTTTCAGGCTACACCTTC. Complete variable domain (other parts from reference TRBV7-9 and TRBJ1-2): DTGVSQNPRHKITKRGQNVTFRCDPISEHNRLYWYRQTLGQGPEFLTYFQNEAQLEKSRLLSDRFSAERPKGSFSTLEIQRTEQGDSAMYLCASSYIAGQGVSGYTFGSGTRLTVV.